Below are 20 T cell receptor beta chains sequenced from a single sample in a study of blood T cell repertoires in COVID-19. Generated by immunoSEQ multiplex PCR, the TCRdb table keeps only in-frame clones and is missing some. This table holds around 380,000 clones, about 89% found once. Sequenced sample: PBMCs or T cells enriched from blood (not recorded which). The receptors derive from a man in his thirties or forties who had recovered from COVID-19.

The gene calls are TRBV18 and TRBJ1-2, with a weak D call TRBD1 (5 bases). The ends were cut back, 2 bases at V and 3 bases at J, with 13 bases in the middle. The CDR3 length is 15 residues. Germline V lookup: CDR1 KGHSH, CDR2 LQKENI. DNA of the CDR3: TGTGCCAGCTCACCAGAATTTCCGGGGGACTATGGCTACACCTTC. This translates into CASSPEFPGDYGYTF.

This sequence joins TRBV21-1 and TRBJ1-2. TRBV21-1 represents a pseudogene. This CDR3 contains 15 residues. CDR3 nucleotides: TGTGCCAGCAGCAAACCCTCGGTAGGGGAGGGCGGCTACACCTTC. Amino acids: CASSKPSVGEGGYTF.

The chain links TRBV28 to TRBJ2-3; D possibly corresponds to TRBD1 (5 bases). This CDR3 region has 16 residues. Looked up from germline, CDR1 is MDHEN and CDR2 is SYDVKM. Deletions cut 5 bases from V and 3 bases from J, with 18 bases between. The CDR3 sequence: CASSPHPWGATDTQYF. CDR3 DNA: TGTGCCAGCAGTCCGCACCCGTGGGGCGCAACAGATACGCAGTATTTT.

This clone has only one observation. The chain couples TRBV15 to TRBJ2-7, with TRBD1 as a possible D gene (6 bases). Germline V gene sequence: CDR1 LNHNV, CDR2 YYDKDF (reference sequence). V lost 0 bases and J 3 bases, leaving 9 bases between the germline ends. The CDR3 loop spans 14 amino acids. CDR3 region: CATSRDTGFYEQYF. CDR3 bases: TGTGCCACCAGCAGAGATACAGGGTTCTACGAGCAGTACTTC.

The J gene is TRBJ2-1, the V gene TRBV6-2 or TRBV6-3; a possible D gene is TRBD2 (6 bases). The CDR3 runs 14 residues. Germline V gene lookup returns CDR1 MNHEY and CDR2 SVGEGT. Trimming left V 5 bases short and J 12 bases short, with 20 bases between. The CDR3 DNA reads TGTGCCAGCAGTGACCAGACCCAGGACGGGGGGCAGTTCTTC. Its protein product is CASSDQTQDGGQFF.

In its sample, this clone was seen a few times. The V gene is TRBV5-6, the J gene TRBJ1-4, with TRBD1 identical over 7 bases. The CDR3 loop spans 17 amino acids. Germline V gives CDR1 SGHDT, CDR2 YYEEEE. V shed 4 bases and J 2 bases; nucleotides not matched to a gene: 11. The CDR3 DNA follows: TGTGCCAGCAGCGGTTACAGGGGAAGCCCGACTAATGAAAAACTGTTTTTT. Amino acids: CASSGYRGSPTNEKLFF.

DNA of the CDR3: TGTGCCAGCAGCGTCGAGTGGGGGGCTGGAAACACCATATATTTT. This codes for CASSVEWGAGNTIYF. This chain uses TRBV9 with TRBJ1-3, with D possibly being TRBD1 (5 bases). The CDR3 runs to 15 residues. In germline, CDR1 is SGDLS, CDR2 YYNGEE. Trimming left V 2 bases short and J 2 bases short, with 11 bases between.

V and J are TRBV9 and TRBJ2-5; 7 bases map to TRBD2. The CDR3 spans 17 residues. V lost 1 base to trimming and J lost 4 bases; unmatched junction nucleotides: 13. Germline CDR1 and CDR2: SGDLS and YYNGEE. CDR3 bases: TGTGCCAGCAGCGTAACCCCCGACAGCGGGGTCGGAGAGACCCAGTACTTC. Amino acids: CASSVTPDSGVGETQYF.

The chain recombines TRBV18 with TRBJ1-1; possible D gene TRBD1, 6 bases. V dropped 6 bases and J dropped 4 bases, with 12 bases sitting between them. Per the germline V gene, CDR1 is KGHSH and CDR2 is LQKENI. The CDR3 is made up of 13 amino acids. The CDR3 DNA sequence: TGTGCCAGCTCCACCATAGGGGGCACTGAAGCTTTCTTT. This encodes CASSTIGGTEAFF.

The gene calls are TRBV5-5 and TRBJ1-6, with D tentatively TRBD1 (6 bases). V was shortened by 5 bases and J by 8 bases, with 17 bases between the two germline ends. The CDR3 is made up of 15 amino acids. The germline V gene has CDR1 SGHKS and CDR2 YYEKEE (reference sequence). The CDR3 DNA reads TGTGCCAGCAGTAAGACAGGAGTATATGATTCACCCCTCCACTTT. This encodes CASSKTGVYDSPLHF.

To note about this clone: Other DNA sequences in the same sample also yield this CDR3. This sequence joins TRBV18 and TRBJ1-2; D not certain. This CDR3 spans 13 amino acids. V lost 3 bases and J lost 2, with 7 bases in between. In germline, CDR1 is KGHSH, CDR2 LQKENI. The CDR3 is CASSPDKNYGYTF. CDR3 bases: TGTGCCAGCTCACCCGACAAGAACTATGGCTACACCTTC.

This clone was detected only once. This rearrangement joins TRBV7-9 to TRBJ2-1; 11 bases map to TRBD2. V gave up 4 bases and J gave up 5 bases; unmatched junction bases: 4. The CDR3 is 15 residues long. From germline, CDR1 is SEHNR and CDR2 FQNEAQ (reference sequence). In DNA, the CDR3 is TGTGCCAGCAGCTATCTAGCGGGGGGAAACAATGAGCAGTTCTTC. Translated, it gives CASSYLAGGNNEQFF.

The chain carries TRBV6-5 and TRBJ2-3; 8 positions agree with TRBD2. V was pared by 2 bases and J by 0 bases, with 4 bases of the junction left unmatched. The CDR3 length is 16 residues. Germline V CDR1 and CDR2: MNHEY, SVGAGI. In nucleotides, the CDR3 is TGTGCCAGCAGTTACACTAGACTAGCGAGCACAGATACGCAGTATTTT. This gives the protein CASSYTRLASTDTQYF.

The rearrangement links TRBV5-4 to TRBJ1-1; possibly TRBD1 for D (5 bases). The CDR3 is 15 amino acids. Deletions cut 4 bases from V and 7 bases from J, with 20 bases between. The germline V gene has CDR1 SGHNT and CDR2 YYREEE (reference sequence). The CDR3 sequence: CASSPKEGPRGEAFF. CDR3 coding DNA: TGTGCCAGCAGCCCTAAGGAGGGGCCGAGGGGTGAAGCTTTCTTT.

The gene calls are TRBV30 and TRBJ1-5; D is ambiguous. Trimming took off 6 bases at V and 11 bases at J, with 20 bases between the two ends. The CDR3 sequence is 13 residues long. Germline V gene sequence: CDR1 GTSNPN, CDR2 SVGIG (reference sequence). In DNA, the CDR3 is TGTGCCTGTACCGAACAGACACAATCGGCCCAGCATTTT. It encodes CACTEQTQSAQHF.

This chain connects TRBV3-1 (or the pseudogene TRBV3-2) to TRBJ1-6; maybe TRBD1 (6 bases). Germline values: CDR1 LGHDT, CDR2 YNNKEL (reference sequence). Trimming pared 8 bases from V and 5 bases from J, leaving 13 bases between. The length of the CDR3 is 14 residues. The CDR3: CASRWAGDNSPLHF. The CDR3 bases are TGTGCCAGCCGATGGGCAGGGGATAATTCACCCCTCCACTTT.

The V and J genes are TRBV2 and TRBJ2-1; 8 nucleotides align to TRBD2. V lost 8 bases to trimming and J lost 10 bases; unmatched junction nucleotides: 16. Germline CDR1 SNHLY, CDR2 FYNNEI. The CDR3 runs 15 residues. The CDR3 loop is CASSAIGAGGSEQFF. In DNA form, the CDR3 reads TGTGCCAGCTCCGCGATCGGGGCGGGGGGTTCGGAGCAGTTCTTC.

The chain uses TRBV30 and TRBJ2-5; the D is unclear. Trimming took off 3 bases at V and 2 bases at J, with 4 bases between the two ends. CDR1 GTSNPN and CDR2 SVGIG come from the germline V gene (reference sequence). CDR3 size: 11 residues. The CDR3 loop reads CAWSSQETQYF. Written as DNA, the CDR3 is TGTGCCTGGAGCTCGCAAGAGACCCAGTACTTC.

CDR3 sequence reads: CASSGSGGDEQYF. CDR3 coding DNA: TGCGCCAGCAGTGGTTCAGGGGGCGACGAGCAGTACTTC. This chain joins TRBV10-1 and TRBJ2-7; TRBD1 matches at 8 bases. This CDR3 comprises 13 residues. CDR1 is WNHNN and CDR2 is SYGVQD in the germline V gene (reference sequence). J was trimmed by 5 bases and V by 4 bases; bases with no gene match: 4.

This clone was counted a single time. The chain recombines TRBV11-2 with TRBJ2-7; D is possibly TRBD2 (7 bases). V lost 3 bases, J lost 13 bases, and 19 bases lay in between. Germline V CDR1 and CDR2: SGHAT, FQNNGV. CDR3 size: 13 residues. CDR3 in DNA: TGTGCCAGCAGCTTTGGGGGGGACTACAGGGAATACTTC. Protein: CASSFGGDYREYF.